The 29 T cell receptor beta chains below come from one sample, sequenced in a study of naive and memory T cell subsets (dated by TCRdb to 2015 to 2018). What the study reported, not specific to this receptor: A few larger clonotypes were found in naive repertoires, especially CD8, and these larger clonotypes were possibly memory cells re-expressing CD45RA.

Library construction relied on UMI-ligation and nested PCR. This sample was sequenced with an Illumina MiSeq. The beta constant-region primer was an equimolar mix of two oligonucleotides covering both TRBC1 and TRBC2. Four rounds of PCR were used to amplify ligated cDNA, with nested alpha and beta constant-region primers being used together with the SP2 primer. Using fastp trimming at Q25 and MiXCR clonotype assembly, TCRdb reanalyzed the public sequencing data and kept in-frame beta chains. All rows with the same CDR3 protein become a single entry with the most common DNA and genes. The sample profile shows roughly 97,000 distinct CDR3 sequences; more than 12% of them were found once. 2.5% to 3% of the sample rests with the top ten. These receptors are not linked to any known antigen. Sample: naive CD8+ T cells from blood. Sample cell subset or site, as interpreted from the label and publication: naive T cells, CD45RA high CD27+. The receptors here all came from a human donor in good health.

The chain combines TRBV7-3 with TRBJ2-1; 13 positions agree with TRBD2. Looked up from germline, CDR1 is SGHTA and CDR2 is FQGTGA. Trimming at V came to 7 bases and at J to 8 bases, leaving 8 bases not matched to a gene. This CDR3 region has 15 residues. The CDR3 protein is CASTTSGGELDEQFF. CDR3 in DNA: TGTGCCAGCACCACTAGCGGGGGGGAGCTGGATGAGCAGTTCTTC.

This clonotype was counted a few times. The gene calls are TRBV29-1 and TRBJ1-1; D call uncertain. CDR1 SQVTM and CDR2 ANQGSEA come from the germline V gene. The CDR3 contains 12 residues. V lost 1 base, J lost 1 base, and 4 bases lay in between. In DNA form, the CDR3 reads TGCAGCGTTGAAGTGGGGAACACTGAAGCTTTCTTT. Translation gives CSVEVGNTEAFF. The full variable domain, in which reference TRBV29-1 and TRBJ1-1 provide the parts outside the CDR3, is SAVISQKPSRDICQRGTSLTIQCQVDSQVTMMFWYRQQPGQSLTLIATANQGSEATYESGFVIDKFPISRPNLTFSTLTVSNMSPEDSSIYLCSVEVGNTEAFFGQGTRLTVV.

This clonotype was observed a handful of times. The gene calls are TRBV4-1 and TRBJ2-7; D is possibly TRBD1 (6 bases). The CDR3 consists of 15 residues. From germline, CDR1 is MGHRA and CDR2 YSYEKL. Trimming left V 1 base short and J 0 bases short, with 10 bases between. This CDR3 is CASSQGQDSSYEQYF. CDR3 nucleotide sequence: TGCGCCAGCAGCCAAGGACAGGACAGCTCCTACGAGCAGTACTTC.

The chain carries TRBV7-6 and TRBJ2-7, with D tentatively TRBD2 (5 bases). The V gene's germline CDR1 is SGHVS and CDR2 FNYEAQ. The V gene lost 1 base and the J gene lost 3 bases, with 10 bases spanning the gap. The CDR3 consists of 14 residues. In DNA form, the CDR3 reads TGTGCCAGCAGCTTAGAGGTCCGGGGCTACGAGCAGTACTTC. As protein: CASSLEVRGYEQYF.

There are many counts of this clonotype. The chain employs TRBV7-9 and TRBJ1-5, with D possibly TRBD1 on 5 matching bases. The germline gives CDR1 SEHNR, CDR2 FQNEAQ (reference sequence). The V gene lost 8 bases and the J gene lost 4 bases, with 9 bases spanning the gap. The CDR3 has 12 amino acids. The CDR3 DNA reads as TGTGCCAGCTCACCAGGGAATCAGCCCCAGCATTTT. It yields the protein CASSPGNQPQHF. The full variable domain, completed using reference TRBV7-9 and TRBJ1-5, is DTGVSQNPRHKITKRGQNVTFRCDPISEHNRLYWYRQTLGQGPEFLTYFQNEAQLEKSRLLSDRFSAERPKGSFSTLEIQRTEQGDSAMYLCASSPGNQPQHFGDGTRLSIL.

V gene TRBV4-2 combines with J gene TRBJ2-7, with a weak D call TRBD2 (7 bases). This CDR3 has 18 amino acids. V lost 0 bases and J lost 7, with 25 bases in between. CDR1 and CDR2 from the germline V gene are LGHNA and YNFKEQ. CDR3 nucleotide sequence: TGTGCCAGCAGCCAAGATCCGCCGGGGGGCCACCCTTCTTCGGAGCAGTACTTC. Protein product: CASSQDPPGGHPSSEQYF.

This clonotype was observed at least ten times. An end of the junction differs from the germline gene, which may be a read error. J is TRBJ2-3 and V is TRBV25-1; D uncertain. CDR3 length: 12 amino acids. Germline CDR1 is MGHDK and CDR2 is SYGVNS. This CDR3 is CASSEYTDTQYF. The CDR3 DNA is TGTGCCAGCAGCGAATACACAGATACGCAGTATTTT.

J is TRBJ1-2 and V is TRBV7-2, with D possibly matching TRBD1 (5 bases). CDR3 length equals 17 residues. Trimming pared 6 bases from V and 6 bases from J, leaving 26 bases between. CDR1 is SGHTA and CDR2 is FQGNSA in the germline V gene. The CDR3 loop reads CASRRRVQAGVGDGYTF. The CDR3 DNA reads as TGTGCCAGCAGGCGCAGGGTGCAGGCAGGCGTCGGGGATGGCTACACCTTC.

CDR3 in DNA: TGTGCCAGCAGTTTAGAAGCGGGAGGCGAGACCCAGTACTTC. Protein sequence: CASSLEAGGETQYF. The V call is TRBV27, the J call TRBJ2-5; the match to TRBD2 covers 9 bases. In germline, CDR1 is MNHEY, CDR2 SMNVEV (reference sequence). The trim removed 2 bases at V and 5 bases at J, leaving 3 bases unmatched. The CDR3 is made up of 14 amino acids.

J is TRBJ2-7 and V is TRBV7-9, with TRBD1 as a possible D gene (5 bases). Trimming shortened V by 4 bases and J by 6 bases, and 10 bases separated the two germline ends. The germline V gene encodes CDR1 SEHNR and CDR2 FQNEAQ (reference sequence). CDR3 length equals 12 residues. The CDR3 DNA follows: TGTGCCAGCAGCTCGTCAGGGTTCGAGCAGTACTTC. Amino acids: CASSSSGFEQYF.

There are a few counts of this clonotype. The chain couples TRBV29-1 to TRBJ2-5; D could derive from TRBD1 or TRBD2 (5 bases each). The CDR3 runs 13 residues. Germline CDR1 and CDR2: SQVTM and ANQGSEA. V lost 3 bases and J lost 4, with 12 bases in between. CDR3 in amino acids: CSVDPKGTETQYF. DNA for the CDR3: TGCAGCGTTGACCCTAAGGGGACAGAGACCCAGTACTTC.

This clonotype showed up just a few times. The genes are TRBV12-3 or TRBV12-4 and TRBJ1-6, with D possibly TRBD1 on 5 matching bases. The CDR3 covers 14 residues. V was cut by 3 bases and J by 4 bases, with 7 bases left in between. CDR3 sequence: CASSLGPYNSPLHF. In DNA, the CDR3 is TGTGCCAGCAGTTTGGGGCCTTATAATTCACCCCTCCACTTT.

The chain combines TRBV6-2 or TRBV6-3 with TRBJ2-1; TRBD2 matches 9 bases. Germline-derived CDR1 and CDR2 are MNHEY and SVGEGT. This CDR3 region has 17 residues. Losses at the gene ends were 2 bases for V and 6 bases for J; bases not matched to a gene: 11. CDR3 loop: CASSYRASGNSRNEQFF. The CDR3 DNA reads as TGTGCCAGCAGTTACCGGGCTAGCGGGAATAGTCGCAATGAGCAGTTCTTC.

CDR3: CASSYSTTSRNSYEQYF. The CDR3 nucleotides are TGTGCCAGCAGTTACTCCACGACATCCCGAAATTCCTACGAGCAGTACTTC. The chain links TRBV6-2 or TRBV6-3 to TRBJ2-7; D not certain. This CDR3 has 17 residues. Germline V gene sequence: CDR1 MNHEY, CDR2 SVGEGT. The V end lost 0 bases, the J end lost 1 base, and 16 bases lay between the germline ends.

This clonotype was observed a handful of times. The chain combines TRBV20-1 with TRBJ1-2, with D possibly being TRBD1 (5 bases). Trimming removed 2 bases from V and 0 bases from J, with 13 bases in between. The CDR3 runs 15 residues. The V gene's germline CDR1 is DFQATT and CDR2 SNEGSKA (reference sequence). In DNA form, the CDR3 reads TGCAGTGCTAGACTATTGCAGGGTGCTAACTATGGCTACACCTTC. Translated, it gives CSARLLQGANYGYTF.

In this sample, this clonotype turned up many times. This sequence joins TRBV27 and TRBJ2-3, with 8 bases aligning to TRBD1. This CDR3 comprises 15 residues. Germline CDR1 is MNHEY and CDR2 is SMNVEV (reference sequence). V lost 6 bases and J lost 2; bases outside the gene matches: 7. This chain's CDR3 is CASRQGDSLTDTQYF. The CDR3 nucleotides are TGTGCCAGCAGACAGGGGGACAGCCTCACAGATACGCAGTATTTT.

The J gene is TRBJ2-3, the V gene TRBV3-1; no clear D. V was trimmed by 1 base and J by 4 bases, leaving 18 bases between them. CDR3 length: 17 residues. CDR1 is LGHDT and CDR2 is YNNKEL in the germline V gene (reference sequence). The CDR3: CASSQVPDGPRADTQYF. The CDR3 coding sequence is TGTGCCAGCAGCCAAGTCCCGGACGGCCCTCGTGCAGATACGCAGTATTTT.

V and J are TRBV7-9 and TRBJ2-7; possible D gene TRBD2, 5 bases. The germline V and J ends were trimmed by 6 bases and 0 bases, with 15 bases remaining between them. Germline CDR1 and CDR2: SEHNR and FQNEAQ (reference sequence). The CDR3 covers 15 residues. The CDR3 DNA follows: TGTGCCAGCAGTTCAATTAGCGCTAACTCCTACGAGCAGTACTTC. It encodes CASSSISANSYEQYF.

The rearrangement uses TRBV7-2 and TRBJ1-1; D remains unclear. Germline CDR1 is SGHTA and CDR2 is FQGNSA. Between the trimmed V and J ends, which lost 4 bases and 4 bases, there was a span of 13 bases. The CDR3 spans 14 residues. The CDR3 nucleotides read TGTGCCAGCAGCTCCCTCATATTGGGCACTGAAGCTTTCTTT. Translating gives CASSSLILGTEAFF.

This clonotype has ten or more counts. The gene calls are TRBV4-2 and TRBJ2-7, with 8 bases matching TRBD1. The ends lost 1 base at V and 5 bases at J; junction bases unmatched: 7. This CDR3 spans 15 amino acids. Germline V gene lookup returns CDR1 LGHNA and CDR2 YNFKEQ. CDR3 sequence reads: CASSQGTDRVNEQYF. In DNA form, the CDR3 reads TGTGCCAGCAGCCAAGGCACGGACAGGGTAAACGAGCAGTACTTC.

V usage is TRBV7-9 and J usage is TRBJ2-7; TRBD1 aligns across 7 bases. The CDR3 length is 14 residues. Germline loops: CDR1 SEHNR, CDR2 FQNEAQ (reference sequence). The V and J ends lost 5 bases and 2 bases, in that order; junction bases with no gene match: 6. The DNA of the CDR3 is TGTGCCAGCAGCGCCCGGGACAGACCCTACGAGCAGTACTTC. Its protein product is CASSARDRPYEQYF.

This clonotype occurred a few times. This rearrangement joins TRBV28 to TRBJ1-1; the D is unclear. CDR3 length: 13 residues. Looked up from germline, CDR1 is MDHEN and CDR2 is SYDVKM. V shed 4 bases and J shed 1 base, with 7 bases lying between them. The CDR3 reads CASSWWSNTEAFF. The CDR3 region has the DNA TGTGCCAGCAGTTGGTGGTCGAACACTGAAGCTTTCTTT.

The genes are TRBV4-2 and TRBJ2-5, with TRBD2 identical over 8 bases. CDR1 is LGHNA, CDR2 YNFKEQ, per germline. The V gene end was trimmed by 7 bases and the J gene end by 1 base; junction bases not matched to a gene: 20. The CDR3 spans 19 residues. CDR3 amino acids: CASTFPGQSGGRRQETQYF. The CDR3, as DNA: TGTGCCAGCACGTTTCCTGGGCAATCGGGAGGGAGACGCCAAGAGACCCAGTACTTC.

The rearrangement links TRBV7-9 to TRBJ1-3; possible D gene TRBD1, 5 bases. Trimming left V 8 bases short and J 1 base short, with 12 bases between. This CDR3 spans 14 amino acids. The germline CDR1 and CDR2 sequences are SEHNR and FQNEAQ (reference sequence). The CDR3 nucleotides are TGTGCCAGCGGCAGGGAGGGTTCTGGAAACACCATATATTTT. This sequence encodes CASGREGSGNTIYF.

This clonotype has more than one count but fewer than ten. The chain joins TRBV5-6 to TRBJ2-3, with unresolved D. The CDR3 has 16 amino acids. Trimming pared 5 bases from V and 2 bases from J, leaving 18 bases between. Germline loops: CDR1 SGHDT, CDR2 YYEEEE. The CDR3 loop reads CASRMGSAAHTDTQYF. The CDR3 DNA follows: TGTGCCAGCAGAATGGGCTCGGCGGCTCACACAGATACGCAGTATTTT. The whole variable domain, remainder taken from reference TRBV5-6 and TRBJ2-3, is DAGVTQSPTHLIKTRGQQVTLRCSPKSGHDTVSWYQQALGQGPQFIFQYYEEEERQRGNFPDRFSGHQFPNYSSELNVNALLLGDSALYLCASRMGSAAHTDTQYFGPGTRLTVL.

This chain connects TRBV30 to TRBJ2-1; the match to TRBD1 covers 7 bases. The germline V gene has CDR1 GTSNPN and CDR2 SVGIG (reference sequence). V lost 5 bases, J lost 1 base, and 5 bases stayed unmatched. The CDR3 spans 14 residues. The CDR3 bases are TGTGCCTGGGGACCGGGACAGTCCTACAATGAGCAGTTCTTC. Translated, it gives CAWGPGQSYNEQFF.

This clonotype was recorded many times. V gene TRBV5-6 combines with J gene TRBJ1-1; D is uncertain. V lost 5 bases and J lost 7, with 18 bases in between. The CDR3 loop spans 14 amino acids. Germline values: CDR1 SGHDT, CDR2 YYEEEE. The CDR3 loop reads CASRSVLRPSEAFF. CDR3 DNA sequence: TGTGCCAGCAGAAGCGTCCTGCGGCCGAGTGAAGCTTTCTTT.

This clonotype was counted at least ten times. The chain couples TRBV12-3 or TRBV12-4 to TRBJ1-1; the D gene is possibly TRBD1 (5 bases). The length of the CDR3 is 15 residues. Trimming stripped 6 bases from V and 4 bases from J, with 18 bases between. The CDR3 DNA follows: TGTGCCAGCAGCCCGTCGGGGGGATGGGGCACTGAAGCTTTCTTT. It translates to CASSPSGGWGTEAFF.

This clonotype was detected ten times or more. The V gene is TRBV18, the J gene TRBJ2-7, with TRBD1 matching 8 bases. The ends lost 6 bases at V and 2 bases at J; junction bases unmatched: 6. The CDR3 is made up of 14 amino acids. Germline V CDR1 and CDR2: KGHSH, LQKENI. The CDR3 DNA is TGTGCCAGCTCGGTGGGACAGGCAACCTACGAGCAGTACTTC. Amino acid sequence: CASSVGQATYEQYF. Full variable domain (outside the CDR3, taken from reference TRBV18 and TRBJ2-7): NAGVMQNPRHLVRRRGQEARLRCSPMKGHSHVYWYRQLPEEGLKFMVYLQKENIIDESGMPKERFSAEFPKEGPSILRIQQVVRGDSAAYFCASSVGQATYEQYFGPGTRLTVT.